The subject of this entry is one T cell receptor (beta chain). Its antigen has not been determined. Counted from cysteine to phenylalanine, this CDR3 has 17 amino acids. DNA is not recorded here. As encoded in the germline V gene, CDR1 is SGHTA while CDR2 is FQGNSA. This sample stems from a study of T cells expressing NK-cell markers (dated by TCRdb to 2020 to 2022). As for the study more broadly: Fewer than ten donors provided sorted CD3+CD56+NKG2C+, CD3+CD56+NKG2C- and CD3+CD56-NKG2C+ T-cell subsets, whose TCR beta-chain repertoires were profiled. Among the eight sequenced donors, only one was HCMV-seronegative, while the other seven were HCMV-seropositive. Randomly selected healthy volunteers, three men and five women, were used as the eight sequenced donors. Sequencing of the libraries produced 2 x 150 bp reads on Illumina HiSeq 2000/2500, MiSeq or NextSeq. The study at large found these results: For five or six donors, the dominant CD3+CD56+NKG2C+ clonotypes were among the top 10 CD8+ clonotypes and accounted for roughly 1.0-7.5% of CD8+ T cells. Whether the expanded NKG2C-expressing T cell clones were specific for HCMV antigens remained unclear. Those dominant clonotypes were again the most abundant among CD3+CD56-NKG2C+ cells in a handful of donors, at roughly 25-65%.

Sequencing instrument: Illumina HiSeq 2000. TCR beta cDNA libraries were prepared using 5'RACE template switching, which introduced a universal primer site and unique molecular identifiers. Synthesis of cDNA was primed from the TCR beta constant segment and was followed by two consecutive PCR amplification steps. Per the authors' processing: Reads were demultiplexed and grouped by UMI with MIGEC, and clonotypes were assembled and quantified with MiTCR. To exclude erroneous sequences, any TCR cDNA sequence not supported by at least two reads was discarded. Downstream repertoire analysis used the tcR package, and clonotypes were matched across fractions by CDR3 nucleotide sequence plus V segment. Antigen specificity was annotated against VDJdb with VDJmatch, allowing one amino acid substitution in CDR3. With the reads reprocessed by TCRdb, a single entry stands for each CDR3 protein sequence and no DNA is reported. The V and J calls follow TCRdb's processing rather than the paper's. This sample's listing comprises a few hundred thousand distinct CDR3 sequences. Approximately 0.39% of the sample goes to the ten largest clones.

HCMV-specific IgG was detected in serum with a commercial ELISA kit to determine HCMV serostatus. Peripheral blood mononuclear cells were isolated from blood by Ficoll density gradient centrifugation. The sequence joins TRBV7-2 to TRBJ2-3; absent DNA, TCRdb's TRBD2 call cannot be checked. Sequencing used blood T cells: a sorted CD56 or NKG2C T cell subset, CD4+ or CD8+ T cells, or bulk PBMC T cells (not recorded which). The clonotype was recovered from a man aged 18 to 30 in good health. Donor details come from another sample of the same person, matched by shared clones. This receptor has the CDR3 CASSLSAASGSTDTQYF.